This T cell receptor (beta chain) comes out of a study of T-cell reconstitution after alpha-beta-depleted transplantation in children. Points from the study as a whole: The origin of high day-60 TCRbeta diversity in some patients lay in surviving recipient T cells and thymic progenitors. T-cell numbers and diversity, one year after transplant, stemmed largely from T cells that were newly produced. By about two months after transplant, alpha-beta T cells reportedly arose from several hundred graft clones that had expanded.

This clonotype has just a few counts. Its antigen is currently unknown. From germline, CDR1 is LGHNA and CDR2 YSLEER. The CDR3 has 11 amino acids. V gave up 1 base and J gave up 8 bases, with 3 bases separating them. TCRbeta library preparation incorporated unique molecular identifiers. One entry per CDR3 protein, called by TCRdb with MiXCR from the PCR reads. The repertoire holds hundreds of thousands of distinct CDR3 sequences, with over 10% as singletons. The source of this sequence is a male patient younger than 18 who had a stem cell transplant for acute myeloid leukemia, so the T cells may come from the graft donor. V gene TRBV4-3 combines with J gene TRBJ2-1; D unresolved. Sample: PBMCs, mostly from graft donor cells, taken 360 days after TCRalphabeta/CD19-depleted stem cell transplant. The CDR3, as DNA: TGCGCCAGCAGCCAAGCTCATGAGCAGTTCTTC. It specifies CASSQAHEQFF.